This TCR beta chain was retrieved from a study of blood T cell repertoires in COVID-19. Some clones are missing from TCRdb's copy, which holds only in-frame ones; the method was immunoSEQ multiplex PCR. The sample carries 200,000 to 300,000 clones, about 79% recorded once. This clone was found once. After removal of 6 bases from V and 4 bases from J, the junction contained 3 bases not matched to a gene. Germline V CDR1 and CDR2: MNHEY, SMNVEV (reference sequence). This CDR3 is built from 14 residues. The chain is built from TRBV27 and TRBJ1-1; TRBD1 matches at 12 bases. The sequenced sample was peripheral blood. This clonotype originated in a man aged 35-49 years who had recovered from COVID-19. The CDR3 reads CASSRDRGPTEAFF. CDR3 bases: TGTGCCAGCAGCAGGGACAGGGGGCCCACTGAAGCTTTCTTT.